This T cell receptor beta chain was profiled in a study of T cell changes during pregnancy in multiple sclerosis. Assay: immunoSEQ multiplex PCR; the TCRdb copy retains only in-frame clones and omits some. The profile shows roughly 40,000 clones, 75% to 95% of them singletons. Trimming stripped 1 base from V and 2 bases from J, with 11 bases between. Germline CDR1 and CDR2: GTSNPN and SVGIG (reference sequence). The CDR3 has 14 residues. The material sequenced was CD4+ T cells from peripheral blood mononuclear cells, taken in the third trimester of pregnancy. The chain carries TRBV30 and TRBJ2-5, with D maybe TRBD2 (5 bases). The TCR sequence derives from a female donor with multiple sclerosis, enrolled in a pregnancy study. The CDR3 DNA reads as TGTGCCTGGAGTGGAGGCGAGGGACAAGAGACCCAGTACTTC. It translates to CAWSGGEGQETQYF.